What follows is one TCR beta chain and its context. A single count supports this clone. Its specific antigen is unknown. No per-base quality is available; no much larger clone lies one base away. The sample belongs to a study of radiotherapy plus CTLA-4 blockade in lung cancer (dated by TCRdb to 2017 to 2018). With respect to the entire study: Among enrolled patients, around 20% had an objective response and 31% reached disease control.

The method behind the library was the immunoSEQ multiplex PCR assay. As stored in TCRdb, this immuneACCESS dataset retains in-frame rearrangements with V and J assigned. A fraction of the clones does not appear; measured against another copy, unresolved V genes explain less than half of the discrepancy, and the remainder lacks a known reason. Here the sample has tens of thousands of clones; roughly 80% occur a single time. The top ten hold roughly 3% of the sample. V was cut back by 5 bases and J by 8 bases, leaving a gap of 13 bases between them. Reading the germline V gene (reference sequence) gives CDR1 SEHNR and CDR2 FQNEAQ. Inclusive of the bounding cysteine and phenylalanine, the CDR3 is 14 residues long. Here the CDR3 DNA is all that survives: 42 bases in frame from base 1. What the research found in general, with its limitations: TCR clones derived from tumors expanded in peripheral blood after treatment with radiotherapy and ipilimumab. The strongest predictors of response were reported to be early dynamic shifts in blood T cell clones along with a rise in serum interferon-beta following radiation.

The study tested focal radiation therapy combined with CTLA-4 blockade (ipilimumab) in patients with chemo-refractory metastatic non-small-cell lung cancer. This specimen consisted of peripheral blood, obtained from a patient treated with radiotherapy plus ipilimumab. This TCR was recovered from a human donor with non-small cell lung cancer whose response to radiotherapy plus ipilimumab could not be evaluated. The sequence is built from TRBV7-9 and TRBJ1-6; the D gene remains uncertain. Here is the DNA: TGTGCCAGCAGCCTAGGGCCTGTTCATTCACCCCTCCACTTT. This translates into CASSLGPVHSPLHF.